This record looks at one T cell receptor (beta chain) sequence and its context. This entry comes from a study of human T cells and chemical hapten exposure. The time point denotes: patch test 2, 6 weeks after DPC sensitization. Treatment described: therapeutic diphenylcyclopropenone sensitization with weekly scalp DPC. Investigators collected blood before applying each patch test. The template was total RNA from unfractionated whole blood. The length of the CDR3 is 13 residues. Trimming shortened V by 2 bases and J by 0 bases, and 4 bases separated the two germline ends. Germline lookup yields CDR1 SGHVS and CDR2 FQNEAQ. In TCRdb, the RACE reads were re-called with MiXCR into one record per CDR3 protein. The sample lists about 73,000 distinct CDR3 sequences; around 7.9% were seen once.

The genes are TRBV7-8 and TRBJ2-5; D is unresolved. Specimen: whole blood, collected in connection with sensitization to the hapten diphenylcyclopropenone (DPC). The clonotype was recovered from a woman aged 45-60 years with alopecia areata. Some clones in this sample may be carry-over from other donors' samples. The CDR3 sequence is CASSLSHQETQYF. The DNA for the CDR3 is TGTGCCAGCAGCTTAAGCCACCAAGAGACCCAGTACTTC.